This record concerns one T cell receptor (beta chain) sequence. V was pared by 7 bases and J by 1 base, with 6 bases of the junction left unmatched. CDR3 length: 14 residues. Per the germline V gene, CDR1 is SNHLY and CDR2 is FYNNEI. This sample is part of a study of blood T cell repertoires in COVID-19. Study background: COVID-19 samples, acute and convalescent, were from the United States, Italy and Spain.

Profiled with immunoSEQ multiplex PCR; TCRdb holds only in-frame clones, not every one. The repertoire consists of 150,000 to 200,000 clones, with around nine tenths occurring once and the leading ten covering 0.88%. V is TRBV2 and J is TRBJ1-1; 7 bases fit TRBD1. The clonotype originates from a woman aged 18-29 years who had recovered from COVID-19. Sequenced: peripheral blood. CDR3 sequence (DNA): TGTGCCAGCACCCGGGACAGCCCGAACACTGAAGCTTTCTTT. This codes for CASTRDSPNTEAFF.